A selection of T cell receptor beta chains follows, all from one sample in a study of blood T cell repertoires in COVID-19. Data came from immunoSEQ multiplex PCR; TCRdb stores just in-frame clones and leaves some out. The sample consists of some 350,000 clones, 87% of them appearing once. The specimen sequenced was PBMCs or T cells enriched from blood (not recorded which). The source of these receptors is a woman in her thirties who had recovered from COVID-19. Each CDR3 is given with its conserved first and last residue. The order of the fields is clone size, V gene, J gene, D gene, CDR3 protein, CDR3 DNA. D genes are given only for firm matches. For some rows the clone size is stated as once, few or many, or as a class when expanded; others skip it.

NA	TRBV9	TRBJ2-3	TRBD2	CASSVTRGGATTDTQYF	TGTGCCAGCAGCGTAACGCGGGGGGGGGCAACCACAGATACGCAGTATTTT
NA	TRBV2	TRBJ1-2	NA	CASSGETVHGYTF	TGTGCCAGCAGTGGAGAGACAGTCCATGGCTACACCTTC
NA	TRBV19	TRBJ1-1	TRBD1	CASSMRDVRQGGEAFF	TGTGCCAGTAGTATGAGGGATGTCAGACAGGGCGGTGAAGCTTTCTTT
NA	TRBV25-1	TRBJ1-1	NA	CASSDSGGPAEAFF	TGTGCCAGCAGTGATTCAGGAGGCCCCGCTGAAGCTTTCTTT
NA	TRBV7-2	TRBJ2-7	NA	CASSLEFGGEQYF	TGTGCCAGCAGCTTAGAATTCGGGGGCGAGCAGTACTTC
NA	TRBV27	TRBJ2-1	TRBD2	CASSQSGGPYNEQFF	TGTGCCAGCAGCCAAAGCGGGGGGCCCTACAATGAGCAGTTCTTC
once	TRBV2	TRBJ1-1	NA	CASSDGGRTEAFF	TGTGCCAGCAGTGACGGGGGGCGGACTGAAGCTTTCTTT
NA	TRBV6-5	TRBJ2-2	NA	CASSYGGGPNTGELFF	TGTGCCAGCAGTTATGGGGGCGGACCGAACACCGGGGAGCTGTTTTTT
NA	TRBV21-1	TRBJ1-1	NA	CASSKDDRGAAEAFF	TGTGCCAGCAGCAAAGATGACAGGGGAGCCGCTGAAGCTTTCTTT
NA	TRBV5-4	TRBJ2-3	TRBD2	CASSLKLAGGTDTQYF	TGTGCCAGCAGCTTGAAACTAGCGGGGGGCACAGATACGCAGTATTTT
NA	TRBV6-5	TRBJ2-1	TRBD2	CASSYSPGGNEQFF	TGTGCCAGCAGTTACTCTCCGGGGGGGAATGAGCAGTTCTTC
NA	TRBV28	TRBJ2-7	TRBD1	CASSLSEAPTGPSYEQYF	TGTGCCAGCAGTTTATCGGAGGCCCCGACAGGGCCCTCCTACGAGCAGTACTTC
NA	TRBV19	TRBJ1-2	NA	CASSIGQSGYTF	TGTGCCAGTAGTATAGGGCAAAGTGGCTACACCTTC
NA	TRBV5-1	TRBJ2-3	NA	CASSLPLATDTQYF	TGCGCCAGCAGCTTGCCACTAGCTACAGATACGCAGTATTTT
NA	TRBV3-1/TRBV3-2	TRBJ1-4	TRBD1	CASSQADRGYEKLFF	TGTGCCAGCAGCCAAGCTGACAGGGGTTATGAAAAACTGTTTTTT
NA	TRBV12-2	TRBJ2-2	NA	CASRSFQGRKNTGELFF	TGTGCAAGTCGCTCTTTTCAGGGCAGGAAAAACACCGGGGAGCTGTTTTTT
NA	TRBV5-4	TRBJ2-1	TRBD2	CASSLLQAGSYNEQFF	TGTGCCAGCAGCTTGTTACAAGCGGGGTCCTACAATGAGCAGTTCTTC
NA	TRBV6-5	TRBJ2-2	TRBD1	CATRRQGESGELFF	TGTGCCACGCGGAGACAGGGGGAGAGCGGGGAGCTGTTTTTT
once	TRBV24-1	TRBJ2-3	NA	CATSDPGSLGTDTQYF	TGTGCCACCAGTGATCCAGGGTCCCTGGGCACAGATACGCAGTATTTT
NA	TRBV9	TRBJ1-2	NA	CASTSTGREEYGYTF	TGTGCCAGCACGTCCACCGGCAGGGAGGAGTATGGCTACACCTTC
NA	TRBV4-1	TRBJ2-7	TRBD2	CASSRRGREGDSYEQYF	TGCGCCAGCAGCCGAAGGGGACGGGAGGGGGATTCCTACGAGCAGTACTTC
NA	TRBV7-9	TRBJ1-6	NA	CASSSSGARNSPLHF	TGTGCCAGCAGCTCCTCAGGGGCGCGGAATTCACCCCTCCACTTT
NA	TRBV19	TRBJ2-1	NA	CASSIGHESSYNEQFF	TGTGCCAGTAGTATTGGGCACGAGAGCTCCTACAATGAGCAGTTCTTC
NA	TRBV5-1	TRBJ1-6	TRBD1	CASSSGTANSPLHF	TGCGCCAGCAGCTCCGGGACAGCAAATTCACCCCTCCACTTT
NA	TRBV3-1/TRBV3-2	TRBJ1-1	NA	CASQRKGVVNTEAFF	TGTGCCAGCCAACGTAAGGGAGTAGTGAACACTGAAGCTTTCTTT
once	TRBV19	TRBJ1-2	TRBD1	CASREGTGLNYGYTF	TGTGCCAGTAGGGAGGGGACAGGCCTTAACTATGGCTACACCTTC
NA	TRBV28	TRBJ1-4	NA	CASSSGLFIELLMRKLFF	TGTGCCAGCAGTTCCGGTCTTTTTATCGAGCTACTAATGAGAAAACTGTTTTTT
NA	TRBV29-1	TRBJ2-7	TRBD1	CSVEGQGPYEQYF	TGCAGCGTTGAGGGACAGGGTCCCTACGAGCAGTACTTC
NA	TRBV7-2	TRBJ2-3	TRBD2	CASSLGTSVPDTQYF	TGTGCCAGCAGCTTAGGGACTAGCGTCCCAGATACGCAGTATTTT
NA	TRBV14	TRBJ1-1	NA	CASSHGGNTEAFF	TGTGCCAGCAGCCACGGGGGGAACACTGAAGCTTTCTTT
NA	TRBV30	TRBJ1-6	TRBD1	CAWSRTGYNSPLHF	TGTGCCTGGAGCCGGACAGGGTATAATTCACCCCTCCACTTT
once	TRBV7-9	TRBJ2-7	NA	CASSFDNGWSEQYF	TGTGCCAGCAGCTTCGATAATGGGTGGAGTGAGCAGTACTTC
NA	TRBV5-5	TRBJ1-2	NA	CASSPGGGSQYGYTF	TGTGCCAGCAGCCCGGGCGGGGGGAGCCAATATGGCTACACCTTC
NA	TRBV18	TRBJ1-1	NA	CASSPPSSLGSEAFF	TGTGCCAGCTCACCACCTTCGAGTCTAGGCTCCGAAGCTTTCTTT
NA	TRBV18	TRBJ1-3	NA	CASSPGDRTGNTIYF	TGTGCCAGCTCACCGGGCGACAGGACTGGAAACACCATATATTTT